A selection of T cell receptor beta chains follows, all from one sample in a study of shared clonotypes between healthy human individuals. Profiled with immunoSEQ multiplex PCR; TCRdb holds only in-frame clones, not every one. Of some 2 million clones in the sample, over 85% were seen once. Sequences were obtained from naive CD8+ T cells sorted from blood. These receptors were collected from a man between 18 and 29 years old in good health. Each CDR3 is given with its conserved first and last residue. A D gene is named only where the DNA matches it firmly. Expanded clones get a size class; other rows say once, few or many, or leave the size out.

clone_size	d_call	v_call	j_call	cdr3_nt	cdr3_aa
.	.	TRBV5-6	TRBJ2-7	TGTGCCAGCAGCCTCGGACGGGTCTACGAGCAGTACTTC	CASSLGRVYEQYF
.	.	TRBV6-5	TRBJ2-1	TGTGCCAGCAGTTTTATACCCCCCAATGAGCAGTTCTTC	CASSFIPPNEQFF
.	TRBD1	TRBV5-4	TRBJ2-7	TGTGCCAGCAGACCGGGACAGGGGGGCTCCTACGAGCAGTACTTC	CASRPGQGGSYEQYF
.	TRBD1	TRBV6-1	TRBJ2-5	TGTGCCAGCAGTGAAAGCAGTCGGGACAGAACAAAAGAGACCCAGTACTTC	CASSESSRDRTKETQYF
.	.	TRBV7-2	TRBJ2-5	TGTGCCAGCAGCTTAGCGCTGGAGGGGACGGAGACCCAGTACTTC	CASSLALEGTETQYF
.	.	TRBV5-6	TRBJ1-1	TGTGCCAGCAGCCCCGAAGGGAACACTGAAGCTTTCTTT	CASSPEGNTEAFF
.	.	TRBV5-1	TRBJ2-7	TGCGCCAGCAGTCACCAACAATCTTACGAGCAGTACTTC	CASSHQQSYEQYF
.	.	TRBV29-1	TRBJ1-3	TGCAGCGTTGATATGACCGGGGGAACTGGAAACACCATATATTTT	CSVDMTGGTGNTIYF
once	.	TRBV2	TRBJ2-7	TGTGCCAGCAGTGTAGGGGCTGCCCACGAGCAGTACTTC	CASSVGAAHEQYF
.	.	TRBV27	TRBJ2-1	TGTGCCAGCGGCCTGGGGGGGCCCGTGGACTCCTACAATGAGCAGTTCTTC	CASGLGGPVDSYNEQFF
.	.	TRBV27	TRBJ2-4	TGTGCCAGCAGTCCCATCGGCGTACAGGGATTAGGACAAAACATTCAGTACTTC	CASSPIGVQGLGQNIQYF
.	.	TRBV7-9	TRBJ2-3	TGTGCCAGCAGCTCGCCTCTCACAGATACGCAGTATTTT	CASSSPLTDTQYF
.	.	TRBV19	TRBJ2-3	TGTGCCAGTAGTATGCAGGGGTGGGACACAGATACGCAGTATTTT	CASSMQGWDTDTQYF
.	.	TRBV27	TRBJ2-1	TGTGCCAGCAGCTTAGGGCAGGGACACTACAATGAGCAGTTCTTC	CASSLGQGHYNEQFF
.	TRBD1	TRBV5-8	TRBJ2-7	TGTGCCAGCAGCACGACAGGGACCGACTCCTACGAGCAGTACTTC	CASSTTGTDSYEQYF
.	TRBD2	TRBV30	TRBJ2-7	TGTGCCTGGAGTGACTCTCTATCCAGCGGGATAACCTACGAGCAGTACTTC	CAWSDSLSSGITYEQYF
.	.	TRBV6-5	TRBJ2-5	TGTGCCAGCAGTTACTTGGGCGGGGGCCTTCAAGAGACCCAGTACTTC	CASSYLGGGLQETQYF
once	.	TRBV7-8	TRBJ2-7	TGTGCCAGCAGCCCACCGCATTCCTGGCAGTACTTC	CASSPPHSWQYF
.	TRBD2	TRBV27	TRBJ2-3	TGTGCCAGCAGTTTAGTAGGGACTAGCGGGTTGGTTATCACAGATACGCAGTATTTT	CASSLVGTSGLVITDTQYF
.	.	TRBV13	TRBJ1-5	TGTGCCAGCACCCGGGGGGGGAGCAATCAGCCCCAGCATTTT	CASTRGGSNQPQHF
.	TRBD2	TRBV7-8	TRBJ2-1	TGTGCCAGCAGCTTAGAGGGAGGGTCCTACAATGAGCAGTTCTTC	CASSLEGGSYNEQFF
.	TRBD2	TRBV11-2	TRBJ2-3	TGTGCCAGCAGCTTAGATCTCCCTAGCGGGGTATCAGATACGCAGTATTTT	CASSLDLPSGVSDTQYF
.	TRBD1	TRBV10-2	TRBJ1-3	TGCGCCAGCAGTGAAGTTGGACAGGCCTCTGGAAACACCATATATTTT	CASSEVGQASGNTIYF
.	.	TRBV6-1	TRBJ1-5	TGTGCCAGCAGTGAACTCGGACAAGTGGGCAATCAGCCCCAGCATTTT	CASSELGQVGNQPQHF
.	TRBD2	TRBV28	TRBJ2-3	TGTGCCGCGGGGAGGGAGGGCCCCACAGATACGCAGTATTTT	CAAGREGPTDTQYF
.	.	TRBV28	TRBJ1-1	TGTGCCAGCAGTTTGGGCAGCCTGAGGAACACTGAAGCTTTCTTT	CASSLGSLRNTEAFF
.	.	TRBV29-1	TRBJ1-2	TGCAGCGTTGATTTGTCGGGCAAAGTTGGCTACACCTTC	CSVDLSGKVGYTF
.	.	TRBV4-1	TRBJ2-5	TGCGCCAGCAGCCCTAGGGCAGCGAGCCAAGAGACCCAGTACTTC	CASSPRAASQETQYF
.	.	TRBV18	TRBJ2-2	TGTGCCAGCTCTAGATGGACAGAAGGCACCGGGGAGCTGTTTTTT	CASSRWTEGTGELFF